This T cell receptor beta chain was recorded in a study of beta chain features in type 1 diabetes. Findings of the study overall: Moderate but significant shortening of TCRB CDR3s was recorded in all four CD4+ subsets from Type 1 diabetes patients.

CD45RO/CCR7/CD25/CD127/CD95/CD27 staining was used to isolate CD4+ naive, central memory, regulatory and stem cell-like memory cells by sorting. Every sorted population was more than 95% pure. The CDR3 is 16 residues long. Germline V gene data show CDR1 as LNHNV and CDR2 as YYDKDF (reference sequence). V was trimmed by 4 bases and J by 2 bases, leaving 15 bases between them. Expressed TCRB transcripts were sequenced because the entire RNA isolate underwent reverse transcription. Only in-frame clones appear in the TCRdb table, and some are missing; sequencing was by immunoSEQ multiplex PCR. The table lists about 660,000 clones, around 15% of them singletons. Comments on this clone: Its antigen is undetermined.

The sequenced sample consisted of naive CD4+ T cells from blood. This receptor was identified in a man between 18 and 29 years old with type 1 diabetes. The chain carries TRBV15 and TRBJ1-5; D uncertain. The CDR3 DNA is TGTGCCACCAGCACAGCGCCCTTTGAGGGCAATCAGCCCCAGCATTTT. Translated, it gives CATSTAPFEGNQPQHF. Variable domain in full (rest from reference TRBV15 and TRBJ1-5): DAMVIQNPRYQVTQFGKPVTLSCSQTLNHNVMYWYQQKSSQAPKLLFHYYDKDFNNEADTPDNFQSRRPNTSFCFLDIRSPGLGDTAMYLCATSTAPFEGNQPQHFGDGTRLSIL.